These 20 T cell receptor beta chains were all obtained from the same sample, sequenced in a study of blood T cell repertoires in COVID-19. The protocol was immunoSEQ multiplex PCR, while the TCRdb copy is restricted to in-frame clones and leaves out a portion. The sample has 45,000 or so clones, more than 70% seen once. The sequenced material came from peripheral blood. These TCRs come from a woman aged 55-70 years with acute or convalescent COVID-19.

The gene calls are TRBV19 and TRBJ1-6; tentatively, D is TRBD1 (5 bases). Between the trimmed V and J ends, which lost 4 bases and 9 bases, there was a span of 19 bases. Germline V gives CDR1 LNHDA, CDR2 SQIVND (reference sequence). The CDR3 length is 16 residues. The CDR3 sequence: CASSTWTGTDRSPLHF. In DNA form, the CDR3 reads TGTGCCAGTAGTACGTGGACGGGGACTGATCGTTCACCCCTCCACTTT.

The chain carries TRBV4-1 and TRBJ2-4; 7 nucleotides line up with TRBD1. From germline, CDR1 is MGHRA and CDR2 YSYEKL. The CDR3 runs 16 residues. The junction had 13 bases not matched to a gene; V was cut back by 7 bases and J by 4 bases. CDR3 region: CASMKGDSNIKNIQYF. Written as DNA, the CDR3 is TGCGCCAGCATGAAAGGGGACAGCAATATAAAAAACATTCAGTACTTC.

This chain joins TRBV5-6 and TRBJ1-2; D ambiguous. Trimming removed 4 bases at V and 8 bases at J, with 18 bases between. Per germline, CDR1 SGHDT and CDR2 YYEEEE. This CDR3 is built from 14 residues. Here the CDR3 DNA reads TGTGCCAGCAGCCCGACCAGAGGGATTATCGGCTACACCTTC. This sequence encodes CASSPTRGIIGYTF.

The CDR3 here is CATSRGGGLNTEAFF. As DNA, the CDR3 is TGTGCCACCAGTCGGGGAGGGGGGCTGAACACTGAAGCTTTCTTT. The chain carries TRBV24-1 and TRBJ1-1; the D gene is possibly TRBD1 (6 bases). The CDR3 is 15 residues long. The ends were cut back, 6 bases at V and 0 bases at J, with 13 bases in the middle. Germline V gene data show CDR1 as KGHDR and CDR2 as SFDVKD.

This clone was observed once. The chain couples TRBV18 to TRBJ2-5, with a tentative D call TRBD1 (6 bases). V was pared by 2 bases and J by 2 bases, with 9 bases between. The CDR3 is made up of 14 amino acids. CDR1 and CDR2 (germline): KGHSH, LQKENI. CDR3 in amino acids: CASSPNTGQETQYF. The CDR3 DNA reads TGTGCCAGCTCACCAAATACAGGGCAAGAGACCCAGTACTTC.

This chain joins TRBV18 and TRBJ1-4, with TRBD1 matching 8 bases. V trimming: 5 bases; J trimming: 7 bases; junction bases outside the gene matches: 9. Germline CDR1 KGHSH, CDR2 LQKENI. The CDR3 length is 15 residues. CDR3 region: CASSATTGASEKLFF. The CDR3 DNA reads TGTGCCAGCTCAGCAACGACAGGGGCTAGTGAAAAACTGTTTTTT.

This chain joins TRBV29-1 and TRBJ2-5, with D perhaps matching TRBD2 (5 bases). Germline CDR1 reads SQVTM; CDR2 reads ANQGSEA. The CDR3 extends over 13 amino acids. V was cut by 4 bases and J by 4 bases, with 13 bases left in between. The CDR3 DNA reads as TGCAGCGTTGTAATGAGGGCAGTAGAGACCCAGTACTTC. This translates into CSVVMRAVETQYF.

This chain connects TRBV4-2 to TRBJ1-2, with a possible D match to TRBD1 (6 bases). Per germline, CDR1 LGHNA and CDR2 YNFKEQ. The V and J ends lost 2 bases and 8 bases respectively, with 12 bases between them. This CDR3 region has 13 residues. CDR3 DNA: TGTGCCAGCAGCCAACGGACAGACCAGGGCTACACCTTC. Amino acid sequence: CASSQRTDQGYTF.

Here the CDR3 reads CASRKQGMTNTEAFF. The CDR3 bases are TGTGCCAGCAGGAAGCAGGGAATGACGAACACTGAAGCTTTCTTT. The chain recombines TRBV2 with TRBJ1-1, with D perhaps matching TRBD1 (5 bases). Trimming pared 6 bases from V and 1 base from J, leaving 15 bases between. The CDR3 contains 15 residues. Germline CDR1 SNHLY, CDR2 FYNNEI. Drawing the rest from reference TRBV2 and TRBJ1-1, the complete variable domain is EPEVTQTPSHQVTQMGQEVILRCVPISNHLYFYWYRQILGQKVEFLVSFYNNEISEKSEIFDDQFSVERPDGSNFTLKIRSTKLEDSAMYFCASRKQGMTNTEAFFGQGTRLTVV.

This clone is labeled medium-sized. V is TRBV4-1 and J is TRBJ1-3; TRBD1 aligns across 9 bases. CDR3 length: 15 amino acids. V shed 4 bases, J shed 3 bases, and the junction held 4 bases outside the gene matches. CDR1 and CDR2 (germline): MGHRA, YSYEKL. The CDR3 reads CASSLRDRDGNTIYF. CDR3 DNA: TGCGCCAGCAGCCTGCGGGACAGGGATGGAAACACCATATATTTT.

The J gene is TRBJ2-5, the V gene TRBV5-6; D unresolved. CDR3 length: 13 residues. CDR1 is SGHDT and CDR2 is YYEEEE in the germline V gene. Between the trimmed V and J ends, which lost 0 bases and 5 bases, there was a span of 8 bases. Here the CDR3 reads CASSLVQWETQYF. Written as DNA, the CDR3 is TGTGCCAGCAGCTTGGTCCAGTGGGAGACCCAGTACTTC.

This chain uses TRBV3-1 (or the pseudogene TRBV3-2) with TRBJ1-6; weak D call: TRBD1 (6 bases). Germline-derived CDR1 and CDR2 are LGHDT and YNNKEL (reference sequence). The CDR3 runs to 15 residues. V lost 4 bases to trimming and J lost 7 bases, with 14 bases between them. CDR3 nucleotides: TGTGCCAGCAGCCGTCAGGACAGCATGAATTCACCCCTCCACTTT. It encodes CASSRQDSMNSPLHF.

The rearrangement joins TRBV4-2 to TRBJ2-3, with D possibly TRBD2 on 5 matching bases. CDR1 is LGHNA, CDR2 YNFKEQ, per germline. The CDR3 runs 16 residues. V lost 1 base, J lost 0 bases, and 11 bases lay in between. The CDR3 DNA reads as TGTGCCAGCAGCCAAGTATCTGGGAGTAGCACAGATACGCAGTATTTT. Protein sequence: CASSQVSGSSTDTQYF.

This clone was recorded only once. The rearrangement links TRBV4-1 to TRBJ1-5; 7 bases map to TRBD1. The germline gives CDR1 MGHRA, CDR2 YSYEKL. The CDR3 runs to 16 residues. V lost 0 bases to trimming and J lost 3 bases; unmatched junction nucleotides: 5. The CDR3 DNA follows: TGCGCCAGCAGCCAAGATTGGGGACAGTTCAATCAGCCCCAGCATTTT. Translated, it gives CASSQDWGQFNQPQHF.

The gene calls are TRBV30 and TRBJ2-1; TRBD2 aligns across 10 bases. The CDR3 is made up of 14 amino acids. The ends lost 4 bases at V and 8 bases at J; junction bases unmatched: 8. Germline assignment: CDR1 GTSNPN and CDR2 SVGIG (reference sequence). CDR3 region: CAWNLGLAGDEQFF. The CDR3 nucleotides read TGTGCCTGGAATCTGGGCCTAGCGGGAGATGAGCAGTTCTTC.

This rearrangement joins TRBV2 to TRBJ1-6; 8 bases fit TRBD1. The V segment lost 6 bases and the J segment 5 bases; nucleotides outside the gene matches: 9. Germline lookup yields CDR1 SNHLY and CDR2 FYNNEI. The CDR3 covers 16 residues. The CDR3 DNA reads TGTGCCAGCAGCCGGGACAGGTCTCTACATAATTCACCCCTCCACTTT. This translates into CASSRDRSLHNSPLHF. Using reference TRBV2 and TRBJ1-6 for the parts outside the CDR3, the full variable domain is EPEVTQTPSHQVTQMGQEVILRCVPISNHLYFYWYRQILGQKVEFLVSFYNNEISEKSEIFDDQFSVERPDGSNFTLKIRSTKLEDSAMYFCASSRDRSLHNSPLHFGNGTRLTVT.

The chain links TRBV7-4 to TRBJ1-5; D is possibly TRBD1 (5 bases). V dropped 3 bases and J dropped 3 bases, with 21 bases sitting between them. Germline CDR1 and CDR2: SGHVT and SQSDAQ. There are 18 residues in the CDR3. The CDR3 DNA reads TGTGCCAGCAGCTTCCCAAGAGTCGCCGCAGGGAACAATCAGCCCCAGCATTTT. Protein sequence: CASSFPRVAAGNNQPQHF. Supplemented by reference TRBV7-4 and TRBJ1-5, the full variable domain reads GAGVSQSPRYKVAKRGRDVALRCDSISGHVTLYWYRQTLGQGSEVLTYSQSDAQRDKSGRPSGRFSAERPERSVSTLKIQRTEQGDSAVYLCASSFPRVAAGNNQPQHFGDGTRLSIL.

The chain carries TRBV10-3 and TRBJ1-1, with D tentatively TRBD1 (6 bases). Per the germline V gene, CDR1 is ENHRY and CDR2 is SYGVKD. This CDR3 contains 14 residues. Trimming stripped 0 bases from V and 4 bases from J, with 9 bases between. The CDR3 loop reads CAISESARGTEAFF. Here the CDR3 DNA reads TGTGCCATCAGTGAGTCTGCCAGGGGCACTGAAGCTTTCTTT.

V gene TRBV27 combines with J gene TRBJ1-2, with 10 positions matching TRBD1. Germline V gene data show CDR1 as MNHEY and CDR2 as SMNVEV (reference sequence). Trimming at V came to 5 bases and at J to 6 bases, leaving 9 bases not matched to a gene. The CDR3 spans 15 residues. This chain's CDR3 is CASSTRTGGWDGYTF. The CDR3 nucleotides read TGTGCCAGCAGTACCCGGACAGGGGGGTGGGATGGCTACACCTTC.

The rearrangement joins TRBV5-1 to TRBJ1-1; D is possibly TRBD1 (5 bases). V lost 5 bases to trimming and J lost 6 bases, with 11 bases between them. The CDR3 spans 12 residues. Per germline, CDR1 SGHRS and CDR2 YFSETQ. CDR3 residues: CASSTPGPEAFF. As DNA, the CDR3 is TGCGCCAGCAGTACACCAGGGCCTGAAGCTTTCTTT.